A single sample is the source of the 10 T cell receptor beta chains below, sequenced in a study of cytomegalovirus exposure and HLA in healthy donors (dated by TCRdb to the late 2010s). Library preparation employed the immunoSEQ multiplex PCR assay. The multiplex PCR relied on a mix of 60 forward primers for TCR Vbeta segments and 13 reverse primers for TCR Jbeta segments. Drawn from immuneACCESS, this table holds only the in-frame rearrangements with V and J called that TCRdb kept. Clones are partly lost; checked studies trace under half to an unresolved V gene and leave the rest unexplained. Present in this sample are around 91,000 clones, around 64% of which were seen just once. Approximately 3% of the sample lies in the top ten. The sequenced material came from PBMCs. The receptors shown here come from a man between 60 and 70 years old in good health and CMV-seronegative.

The chain joins TRBV27 to TRBJ2-5; D is possibly TRBD2 (5 bases). With 3 bases removed from V and 7 bases from J, the gap between germline ends came to 15 bases. The V gene's germline CDR1 is MNHEY and CDR2 SMNVEV (reference sequence). CDR3 length: 14 residues. In nucleotides, the CDR3 is TGTGCCAGCAGTTTGAGGAGGACCACGGGGACCCAGTACTTC. This gives the protein CASSLRRTTGTQYF.

The chain has TRBV28 and TRBJ2-2, with D possibly TRBD2 on 6 matching bases. Germline values: CDR1 MDHEN, CDR2 SYDVKM. CDR3 length: 13 amino acids. Trimming removed 7 bases from V and 6 bases from J, with 12 bases in between. The CDR3 sequence is CASTIGRSGELFF. The CDR3 nucleotides are TGTGCCAGCACTATAGGGAGGTCCGGGGAGCTGTTTTTT.

This clone was counted a single time. This rearrangement joins TRBV28 to TRBJ2-3, with 9 nucleotides matching TRBD1. Germline V gene sequence: CDR1 MDHEN, CDR2 SYDVKM. The CDR3 is 16 amino acids. The V and J ends lost 6 bases and 4 bases, in that order; junction bases with no gene match: 11. CDR3 coding DNA: TGTGCCAGCAGCACCCCTGGGACAGGGAGGCCAGATACGCAGTATTTT. Translated: CASSTPGTGRPDTQYF.

This sequence joins TRBV19 and TRBJ1-5, with D perhaps matching TRBD1 (6 bases). The CDR3 runs to 15 residues. Germline V gene sequence: CDR1 LNHDA, CDR2 SQIVND (reference sequence). Trimming removed 6 bases from V and 1 base from J, with 13 bases in between. CDR3 sequence: CASRTAGVSNQPQHF. The DNA of the CDR3 is TGTGCCAGTAGAACGGCAGGGGTAAGCAATCAGCCCCAGCATTTT. Filled out from reference TRBV19 and TRBJ1-5, the complete variable domain reads DGGITQSPKYLFRKEGQNVTLSCEQNLNHDAMYWYRQDPGQGLRLIYYSQIVNDFQKGDIAEGYSVSREKKESFPLTVTSAQKNPTAFYLCASRTAGVSNQPQHFGDGTRLSIL.

V gene TRBV7-9 combines with J gene TRBJ2-5; 10 nucleotides line up with TRBD1. The trim removed 5 bases at V and 1 base at J, leaving 4 bases unmatched. The germline CDR1 and CDR2 sequences are SEHNR and FQNEAQ (reference sequence). There are 15 residues in the CDR3. The CDR3 DNA is TGTGCCAGCAGCCCCCGGACAGGGGGCCAAGAGACCCAGTACTTC. Its translation is CASSPRTGGQETQYF.

In its sample, this clone was seen a few times. The rearrangement uses TRBV11-2 and TRBJ2-5; 10 bases match TRBD1. The CDR3 consists of 16 residues. The V gene end was trimmed by 5 bases and the J gene end by 2 bases; junction bases not matched to a gene: 8. CDR1 is SGHAT and CDR2 is FQNNGV in the germline V gene. The CDR3 DNA sequence: TGTGCCAGCAGCCCCGGGACAGGGGCCCGACAAGAGACCCAGTACTTC. Translation: CASSPGTGARQETQYF.

The genes are TRBV5-1 and TRBJ2-1; D is perhaps TRBD2 (6 bases). Germline values: CDR1 SGHRS, CDR2 YFSETQ. The CDR3 contains 17 residues. Trimming left V 0 bases short and J 5 bases short, with 18 bases between. CDR3 sequence reads: CASSLGGVGGDDNEQFF. CDR3 coding DNA: TGCGCCAGCAGCTTGGGGGGCGTGGGAGGAGACGACAATGAGCAGTTCTTC.

The V gene is TRBV4-1, the J gene TRBJ1-2, with D uncertain. The CDR3 has 13 residues. The V and J ends lost 3 bases and 7 bases respectively, with 12 bases between them. Germline V gene lookup returns CDR1 MGHRA and CDR2 YSYEKL. The chain's CDR3 is CASSQELLGGYTF. DNA for the CDR3: TGCGCCAGCAGCCAGGAACTTCTAGGTGGCTACACCTTC.

V usage is TRBV11-2 and J usage is TRBJ2-1; TRBD2 might be the D (7 bases). Germline V gives CDR1 SGHAT, CDR2 FQNNGV. This CDR3 has 15 residues. With 5 bases removed from V and 4 bases from J, the gap between germline ends came to 15 bases. CDR3 protein: CASSLSGGRYNEQFF. The CDR3 DNA reads TGTGCCAGCAGCCTTTCGGGGGGCAGGTACAATGAGCAGTTCTTC.

The chain uses TRBV5-1 and TRBJ2-1; D perhaps matches TRBD2 (6 bases). Germline V gives CDR1 SGHRS, CDR2 YFSETQ. Trimming took 4 bases from V and 8 from J, leaving 19 bases between them. The CDR3 loop spans 15 amino acids. CDR3 bases: TGCGCCAGCAGCCCCCGGGCGGGGTCGGGGGATGAGCAGTTCTTC. Protein product: CASSPRAGSGDEQFF.